This TCR beta chain derives from a study of CXCR3-negative and CXCR3-positive naive CD8 T cells. The TRB libraries of cDNA were built by UMI-labeled 5' RACE. TCRdb reworked the 5' RACE reads into one entry per CDR3 protein, no DNA. This table holds roughly 93,000 distinct CDR3 sequences. This CDR3 spans 14 amino acids. Germline loops: CDR1 SGDLS, CDR2 YYNGEE. Study outcomes and limitations: A higher hydrophobicity marked the TRB CDR3s of CXCR3-positive naive cells versus CXCR3-negative naive cells.

Note on this clonotype: Its antigen is undetermined.

The clonotype originates from a human donor in good health. Some clones in this sample may be carry-over from other donors' samples. The specimen sequenced was naive CXCR3+ CD8+ T cells from blood. The subset here: CD45RO-CCR7+CD27+CD95- naive CD8+ T cells expressing CXCR3 (TNR3+). The chain employs TRBV9 and TRBJ1-3. CDR3 residues: CASSVGWSGNTIYF.